The 13 T cell receptor beta chains in this list originate from one sample, sequenced in a study of T-cell memory formation after mild COVID-19. TCRdb used MiXCR to reprocess the 5' RACE reads, holding one entry per CDR3 protein. The sample has around 120,000 distinct CDR3 sequences, roughly 15% seen once; the top ten hold around 14%. Sequenced material: PBMCs or a T cell subset sorted from them (not recorded which). These receptors came from an adult woman who had mild COVID-19 (a few samples of this study predate the infection). Cell type and time point are not known.

This clonotype was picked up a small number of times. This sequence joins TRBV15 and TRBJ2-3; TRBD1 is a possible D gene (5 bases). Trimming pared 0 bases from V and 2 bases from J, leaving 12 bases between. The CDR3 spans 16 residues. CDR1 and CDR2 from the germline V gene are LNHNV and YYDKDF (reference sequence). As DNA, the CDR3 is TGTGCCACCAGCAGAGATGTCAGGGTTTTCACAGATACGCAGTATTTT. This translates into CATSRDVRVFTDTQYF.

This clonotype was found a few times. This sequence joins TRBV10-3 and TRBJ2-5; the D gene is possibly TRBD1 (5 bases). The CDR3 has 12 amino acids. The germline gives CDR1 ENHRY, CDR2 SYGVKD. Deletions cut 4 bases from V and 2 bases from J, with 5 bases between. As DNA, the CDR3 is TGTGCCATCAGTGCAGGGCAAGAGACCCAGTACTTC. This sequence encodes CAISAGQETQYF.

This clonotype was observed a handful of times. This chain joins TRBV5-1 and TRBJ2-5; D unresolved. This CDR3 is built from 14 residues. V lost 0 bases and J lost 2, with 8 bases in between. Looked up from germline, CDR1 is SGHRS and CDR2 is YFSETQ. CDR3 in DNA: TGCGCCAGCAGCTTGGCAACGGATCAAGAGACCCAGTACTTC. This gives the protein CASSLATDQETQYF.

The CDR3 sequence is CASSLENPGQGGQPQHF. The DNA for the CDR3 is TGTGCCAGCAGCTTAGAAAATCCGGGACAGGGAGGACAGCCCCAGCATTTT. The chain recombines TRBV7-6 with TRBJ1-5; 9 nucleotides agree with TRBD1. Germline-derived CDR1 and CDR2 are SGHVS and FNYEAQ. CDR3 length: 17 amino acids. J was trimmed by 7 bases and V by 1 base; bases with no gene match: 11.

The J gene is TRBJ2-1, the V gene TRBV18; D is perhaps TRBD2 (5 bases). The V gene lost 6 bases and the J gene lost 5 bases, with 17 bases spanning the gap. Germline V gene sequence: CDR1 KGHSH, CDR2 LQKENI. The CDR3 consists of 15 residues. DNA for the CDR3: TGTGCCAGCTCTCCAAGAGGGATGGTCAACAATGAGCAGTTCTTC. It translates to CASSPRGMVNNEQFF.

This rearrangement joins TRBV15 to TRBJ1-2, with a weak D call TRBD1 (6 bases). This CDR3 is built from 19 residues. Per germline, CDR1 LNHNV and CDR2 YYDKDF (reference sequence). The germline V and J ends were trimmed by 1 base and 0 bases, with 21 bases remaining between them. CDR3 loop: CATSRGPVTGTWSNYGYTF. In DNA form, the CDR3 reads TGTGCCACCAGCAGAGGACCAGTTACCGGGACATGGTCTAACTATGGCTACACCTTC.

This sequence joins TRBV27 and TRBJ2-2; the D gene is possibly TRBD1 (5 bases). Trimming removed 2 bases from V and 6 bases from J, with 13 bases in between. Germline values: CDR1 MNHEY, CDR2 SMNVEV (reference sequence). The CDR3 sequence is 15 residues long. The CDR3 sequence: CASSLLSGLAGELFF. The CDR3 nucleotides read TGTGCCAGCAGTTTACTGTCAGGGCTTGCCGGGGAGCTGTTTTTT.

Only a few counts were recorded for this clonotype. V is TRBV29-1 and J is TRBJ2-3; D gene uncertain. The germline CDR1 and CDR2 sequences are SQVTM and ANQGSEA. The CDR3 is 16 amino acids. The V gene lost 1 base and the J gene lost 0 bases, with 14 bases spanning the gap. The CDR3 coding sequence is TGCAGCGTTGAAGGTTTAGTGGAATCTAGCACAGATACGCAGTATTTT. This encodes CSVEGLVESSTDTQYF.

This clonotype has just a few counts. The chain is built from TRBV6-1 and TRBJ2-6; no firm D call. The V end lost 3 bases, the J end lost 0 bases, and 6 bases lay between the germline ends. The CDR3 is 15 residues long. CDR1 is MNHNS, CDR2 SASEGT, per germline. CDR3 bases: TGTGCCAGCAGTGAGCAGTCCTCTGGGGCCAACGTCCTGACTTTC. It is translated as CASSEQSSGANVLTF.

A few counts support this clonotype. V gene TRBV5-4 combines with J gene TRBJ1-6, with 7 positions matching TRBD1. The CDR3 length is 15 residues. Germline CDR1 is SGHNT and CDR2 is YYREEE (reference sequence). The V gene end was trimmed by 5 bases and the J gene end by 7 bases; junction bases not matched to a gene: 9. The CDR3 DNA follows: TGTGCCAGCAGAGGCGACAGGGACTGGAATTCACCCCTCCACTTT. Protein sequence: CASRGDRDWNSPLHF.

Only a few counts were recorded for this clonotype. The rearrangement joins TRBV5-1 to TRBJ2-5, with TRBD1 matching over 8 bases. V was pared by 5 bases and J by 4 bases, with 7 bases of the junction left unmatched. Per the germline V gene, CDR1 is SGHRS and CDR2 is YFSETQ. The CDR3 is 14 residues long. The CDR3 nucleotides are TGCGCCAGCAGTCTCATGACAGGGGCAGAGACCCAGTACTTC. It yields the protein CASSLMTGAETQYF.

The chain couples TRBV2 to TRBJ1-5, with D hard to call. Trimming shortened V by 7 bases and J by 4 bases, and 8 bases separated the two germline ends. The CDR3 consists of 12 residues. Germline V gives CDR1 SNHLY, CDR2 FYNNEI. The CDR3 protein is CASKLRNQPQHF. The CDR3 region has the DNA TGTGCCAGCAAGCTCCGGAATCAGCCCCAGCATTTT. The complete variable domain, with remaining parts taken from reference TRBV2 and TRBJ1-5, reads EPEVTQTPSHQVTQMGQEVILRCVPISNHLYFYWYRQILGQKVEFLVSFYNNEISEKSEIFDDQFSVERPDGSNFTLKIRSTKLEDSAMYFCASKLRNQPQHFGDGTRLSIL.

This clonotype has a count of ten or more. One junction end disagrees with the germline gene, perhaps due to a read error. This chain uses TRBV29-1 with TRBJ1-2; tentatively, D is TRBD1 (5 bases). Germline V gene lookup returns CDR1 SQVTM and CDR2 ANQGSEA. CDR3 length: 11 amino acids. The CDR3 spells CSVGALQGRSF. For the CDR3, the DNA is TGCAGCGTTGGAGCCCTTCAGGGCCGGAGTTTC.